A selection of T cell receptor beta chains follows, all from one sample in a study of T cell repertoires in cytomegalovirus infection. TCRdb re-derived calls from the reads in MiXCR, one entry per CDR3 protein. The sample holds about 140,000 distinct CDR3 sequences, about 6.3% seen once. Sequenced material: PBMCs. These receptor sequences come from a human donor in good health (CMV status not recorded). Some clones in this sample may be carry-over from other donors' samples. CDR3s include the opening cysteine and the closing phenylalanine or tryptophan. Each record gives: CDR3 length, V gene, J gene, clone size, D gene, CDR3 protein, CDR3 DNA. The D gene is left open where the match is weak. The size of a clone is reported for some rows only, either as once, few or many, or as a class for expanded clones.

length: 14
V: TRBV7-2
J: TRBJ2-1
size: many
D: -
CDR3: CASSLDPAGREQFF
DNA: TGTGCCAGCAGCCTAGACCCCGCGGGACGGGAGCAGTTCTTC

length: 13
V: TRBV29-1
J: TRBJ2-5
size: few
D: -
CDR3: CSVDTDYQETQYF
DNA: TGCAGCGTTGACACAGATTACCAAGAGACCCAGTACTTC

length: 15
V: TRBV6-6
J: TRBJ1-1
size: many
D: -
CDR3: CASSTRGTTHTEAFF
DNA: TGTGCCAGCAGTACCAGGGGAACAACGCACACTGAAGCTTTCTTT

length: 13
V: TRBV20-1
J: TRBJ2-5
size: few
D: TRBD2
CDR3: CSAHSGALETQYF
DNA: TGCAGTGCCCATAGCGGGGCGCTTGAGACCCAGTACTTC

length: 16
V: TRBV28
J: TRBJ1-5
size: few
D: TRBD1
CDR3: CASSHSGTGGSQPQHF
DNA: TGTGCCAGCAGTCATTCCGGGACAGGGGGCTCCCAGCCCCAGCATTTT

length: 17
V: TRBV27
J: TRBJ2-6
size: many
D: -
CDR3: CASSLSQGDSGANVLTF
DNA: TGTGCCAGCAGTTTGTCGCAAGGTGACTCTGGGGCCAACGTCCTGACTTTC

length: 18
V: TRBV12-3/TRBV12-4
J: TRBJ2-5
size: many
D: TRBD2
CDR3: CASSPGGHSGGPQETQYF
DNA: TGTGCCAGCAGTCCGGGAGGCCATAGCGGGGGCCCTCAAGAGACCCAGTACTTC

length: 20
V: TRBV7-2
J: TRBJ2-7
size: many
D: TRBD2
CDR3: CASTTSRGGLAGGINYEQYF
DNA: TGTGCCAGCACCACTTCCAGGGGCGGACTAGCGGGGGGAATCAACTACGAGCAGTACTTC

length: 14
V: TRBV15
J: TRBJ2-3
size: many
D: -
CDR3: CATNPGDSTDTQYF
DNA: TGTGCCACCAATCCAGGGGATTCCACAGATACGCAGTATTTT

length: 13
V: TRBV7-3
J: TRBJ2-2
size: many
D: -
CDR3: CASSFGGPGELFF
DNA: TGTGCCAGCAGCTTCGGAGGCCCCGGGGAGCTGTTTTTT

length: 15
V: TRBV28
J: TRBJ2-7
size: many
D: -
CDR3: CASSFPPTGRSEQYF
DNA: TGTGCCAGCAGTTTTCCCCCGACAGGGAGGAGCGAGCAGTACTTC

length: 13
V: TRBV28
J: TRBJ1-2
size: -
D: -
CDR3: CASLRGTNYGYTF
DNA: TGTGCCAGCCTCCGGGGAACCAACTATGGCTACACCTTC

length: 14
V: TRBV27
J: TRBJ2-5
size: -
D: -
CDR3: CASSLSIRAQTQYF
DNA: TGTGCCAGCAGTTTATCGATCAGGGCACAGACCCAGTACTTC

length: 15
V: TRBV12-3/TRBV12-4
J: TRBJ2-5
size: -
D: TRBD2
CDR3: CATSPSGRVGETQYF
DNA: TGTGCCACCTCTCCTAGCGGAAGGGTCGGGGAGACCCAGTACTTC

length: 12
V: TRBV7-2
J: TRBJ2-1
size: many
D: -
CDR3: CASSLVLTEQFF
DNA: TGTGCCAGCAGCTTAGTATTGACAGAGCAGTTCTTC

length: 12
V: TRBV23-1
J: TRBJ1-5
size: -
D: -
CDR3: CAPRTENQPQHF
DNA: TGCGCCCCCCGTACGGAGAATCAGCCCCAGCATTTT

length: 12
V: TRBV7-2
J: TRBJ1-2
size: many
D: -
CDR3: CASSLQHYGYTF
DNA: TGTGCCAGCAGCTTACAGCACTATGGCTACACCTTC

length: 12
V: TRBV7-2
J: TRBJ2-1
size: many
D: -
CDR3: CASSLQRDEQFF
DNA: TGTGCCAGCAGCCTTCAGAGGGATGAGCAGTTCTTC

length: 13
V: TRBV12-3/TRBV12-4
J: TRBJ1-5
size: -
D: -
CDR3: CASSFLLSQPQHF
DNA: TGTGCCAGCAGTTTTCTTTTGAGTCAGCCCCAGCATTTT

length: 17
V: TRBV7-8
J: TRBJ2-4
size: many
D: -
CDR3: CASSPGTLGLAKNIQYF
DNA: TGTGCCAGCAGCCCCGGGACGTTGGGGCTAGCCAAAAACATTCAGTACTTC

length: 17
V: TRBV28
J: TRBJ2-1
size: many
D: TRBD1
CDR3: CASSPTGGLITYNEQFF
DNA: TGTGCCAGCAGCCCAACAGGGGGCTTAATAACCTACAATGAGCAGTTCTTC

length: 12
V: TRBV7-9
J: TRBJ1-1
size: -
D: -
CDR3: CASSLAAGGAFF
DNA: TGTGCCAGCAGCTTGGCGGCGGGGGGAGCTTTCTTT

length: 14
V: TRBV12-3/TRBV12-4
J: TRBJ1-5
size: -
D: -
CDR3: CASSLGGYNQPQHF
DNA: TGTGCCAGCAGCCTGGGGGGGTACAATCAGCCCCAGCATTTT

length: 15
V: TRBV10-2
J: TRBJ1-5
size: few
D: -
CDR3: CASTPTTGSNQPQHF
DNA: TGCGCCAGCACCCCTACGACAGGAAGCAATCAGCCCCAGCATTTT

length: 15
V: TRBV5-4
J: TRBJ1-3
size: -
D: -
CDR3: CASSITGNSGNTIYF
DNA: TGTGCCAGCAGCATTACAGGAAACTCTGGAAACACCATATATTTT

length: 15
V: TRBV20-1
J: TRBJ1-1
size: few
D: -
CDR3: CSPGAAMGTNTEAFF
DNA: TGCTCCCCAGGCGCGGCGATGGGGACGAACACTGAAGCTTTCTTT

length: 14
V: TRBV6-1
J: TRBJ1-3
size: many
D: -
CDR3: CASSEDRSGNTIYF
DNA: TGTGCCAGCAGTGAAGACAGGTCCGGAAACACCATATATTTT

length: 14
V: TRBV25-1
J: TRBJ2-3
size: many
D: TRBD1
CDR3: CASSGGQHSDTQYF
DNA: TGTGCCAGCAGTGGGGGACAGCATTCAGATACGCAGTATTTT

length: 14
V: TRBV6-2/TRBV6-3
J: TRBJ2-5
size: few
D: -
CDR3: CASRWSNGGETQYF
DNA: TGTGCCAGCAGGTGGAGTAACGGGGGAGAGACCCAGTACTTC

length: 15
V: TRBV7-2
J: TRBJ2-3
size: many
D: TRBD1
CDR3: CASSLGGQTTDTQYF
DNA: TGTGCCAGCAGCTTAGGGGGACAGACCACAGATACGCAGTATTTT

length: 15
V: TRBV25-1
J: TRBJ1-1
size: many
D: TRBD1
CDR3: CASSEPGQKNTEAFF
DNA: TGTGCCAGCAGTGAACCGGGACAGAAAAACACTGAAGCTTTCTTT

length: 16
V: TRBV4-3
J: TRBJ2-3
size: many
D: -
CDR3: CASSQELDGWVYTQYF
DNA: TGCGCCAGCAGCCAAGAACTTGACGGATGGGTATATACGCAGTATTTT

length: 15
V: TRBV28
J: TRBJ1-1
size: many
D: -
CDR3: CASRIDYRVNTEAFF
DNA: TGTGCCAGCAGAATTGACTACAGGGTGAACACTGAAGCTTTCTTT

length: 14
V: TRBV28
J: TRBJ2-7
size: many
D: -
CDR3: CASIVSRNTYEQYF
DNA: TGTGCCAGCATCGTGTCCAGGAATACCTACGAGCAGTACTTC

length: 15
V: TRBV14
J: TRBJ2-7
size: many
D: TRBD1
CDR3: CASSQIQGLTYEQYF
DNA: TGTGCCAGCAGTCAGATACAGGGGTTAACCTACGAGCAGTACTTC

length: 15
V: TRBV11-3
J: TRBJ2-5
size: many
D: -
CDR3: CASSLGTAYQETQYF
DNA: TGTGCCAGCAGCTTAGGAACAGCGTACCAAGAGACCCAGTACTTC

length: 12
V: TRBV5-5
J: TRBJ1-2
size: few
D: TRBD1
CDR3: CASSRDSYGYTF
DNA: TGTGCCAGCAGCCGGGACAGCTATGGCTACACCTTC

length: 14
V: TRBV27
J: TRBJ1-5
size: few
D: -
CDR3: CASRFQGSNQPQHF
DNA: TGTGCCAGCAGGTTTCAGGGGTCCAATCAGCCCCAGCATTTT

length: 13
V: TRBV2
J: TRBJ1-4
size: -
D: -
CDR3: CASSVYRVEKLFF
DNA: TGTGCCAGCAGTGTATACAGGGTCGAAAAACTGTTTTTT

length: 15
V: TRBV7-2
J: TRBJ2-1
size: -
D: -
CDR3: CASSNDRFEGNEQFF
DNA: TGTGCCAGCAGCAATGATCGGTTCGAGGGGAATGAGCAGTTCTTC

length: 16
V: TRBV19
J: TRBJ1-2
size: many
D: -
CDR3: CASSISGSTGRRGYTF
DNA: TGTGCCAGTAGTATCAGCGGTTCCACAGGGCGACGTGGCTACACCTTC

length: 16
V: TRBV7-2
J: TRBJ1-5
size: many
D: TRBD1
CDR3: CASSFQGAGGNQPQHF
DNA: TGTGCCAGCAGCTTTCAGGGGGCCGGGGGCAATCAGCCCCAGCATTTT

length: 16
V: TRBV7-8
J: TRBJ1-5
size: many
D: -
CDR3: CASSLGVEDSNQPQHF
DNA: TGTGCCAGCAGCTTAGGGGTAGAGGATAGCAATCAGCCCCAGCATTTT

length: 14
V: TRBV11-2
J: TRBJ2-3
size: many
D: -
CDR3: CASSLLDSTDTQYF
DNA: TGTGCCAGCAGCTTACTGGACTCCACAGATACGCAGTATTTT

length: 14
V: TRBV7-3
J: TRBJ2-1
size: many
D: -
CDR3: CASSLGRPKDEQFF
DNA: TGTGCCAGCAGCTTAGGGAGACCTAAGGATGAGCAGTTCTTC

length: 17
V: TRBV2
J: TRBJ2-5
size: many
D: TRBD1
CDR3: CASSEALPGQDRRQEYF
DNA: TGTGCCAGCAGTGAAGCGCTTCCGGGACAGGACAGGCGCCAGGAGTACTTC

length: 13
V: TRBV10-3
J: TRBJ1-3
size: -
D: -
CDR3: CAITSGPGNTIYF
DNA: TGTGCCATCACCTCGGGACCTGGAAACACCATATATTTT

length: 14
V: TRBV19
J: TRBJ2-2
size: many
D: -
CDR3: CASRRDVNTGELFF
DNA: TGTGCCAGTAGGAGGGATGTGAACACCGGGGAGCTGTTTTTT

length: 13
V: TRBV2
J: TRBJ2-7
size: few
D: -
CDR3: CASSGVQGWNQYF
DNA: TGTGCCAGCAGTGGGGTCCAGGGGTGGAACCAGTACTTC

length: 14
V: TRBV19
J: TRBJ2-7
size: -
D: -
CDR3: CASSSSGFSGEQYF
DNA: TGTGCCAGTAGTAGCTCAGGGTTTTCTGGCGAGCAGTACTTC